A selection of T cell receptor beta chains follows, all from one sample in a study of blood T cells in healthy people across ages. TCRdb independently ran MiXCR on the 5' RACE reads; one entry per CDR3 protein. The data contain some 290,000 distinct CDR3 sequences, 25% to 30% of them singletons. Material: blood. These receptors were obtained from a woman between 70 and 85 years old in good health. Both conserved end residues are part of each CDR3. A D gene is named only where the DNA matches it firmly. Clone size is given for some rows only: seen once, a few or many times, or a class if the clone is expanded.

>TRBV28|NA|TRBJ2-7|few
CASSLWQGGLYEQYF
TGTGCCAGCAGTTTATGGCAGGGTGGATTATACGAGCAGTACTTC
>TRBV28|NA|TRBJ2-2|many
CASSLVQRANTGELFF
TGTGCCAGCAGTTTAGTCCAGCGGGCGAACACCGGGGAGCTGTTTTTT
>TRBV7-8|TRBD2|TRBJ2-1|few
CASSSSGSHEQFF
TGTGCCAGCAGCTCTAGCGGGAGCCATGAGCAGTTCTTC
>TRBV7-9|NA|TRBJ1-4|few
CASSTKVNEKLFF
TGTGCCAGCAGCACGAAGGTTAATGAAAAACTGTTTTTT
>TRBV29-1|NA|TRBJ2-7|NA
CSVGQDYYEQYF
TGCAGCGTTGGACAGGATTATTACGAGCAGTACTTC
>TRBV5-1|NA|TRBJ1-1|few
CASSPRTAGDTEAFF
TGCGCCAGCAGCCCACGGACAGCGGGAGACACTGAAGCTTTCTTT
>TRBV20-1|NA|TRBJ2-4|few
CSARAGGSAKNIQYF
TGCAGTGCTAGAGCGGGGGGCAGCGCCAAAAACATTCAGTACTTC
>TRBV20-1|TRBD1|TRBJ1-2|few
CSARDDRDYTF
TGCAGTGCTAGAGACGACAGGGACTACACCTTC
>TRBV20-1|NA|TRBJ2-2|NA
CSARQGFPGELFF
TGCAGTGCTAGACAGGGGTTTCCCGGGGAGCTGTTTTTT
>TRBV4-1|TRBD2|TRBJ2-1|NA
CASSRTSGKVNEQFF
TGCGCCAGCAGCAGGACTAGCGGGAAAGTAAATGAGCAGTTCTTC
>TRBV11-2|NA|TRBJ2-7|many
CASSLMDEQYF
TGTGCCAGCAGCTTAATGGACGAGCAGTACTTC
>TRBV7-2|NA|TRBJ2-3|NA
CASSLAIADTQYF
TGTGCCAGCAGCTTAGCGATAGCAGATACGCAGTATTTT
>TRBV14|TRBD1|TRBJ1-6|few
CASRKGDRENSPLHF
TGTGCCAGCAGGAAGGGGGACAGGGAAAATTCACCCCTCCACTTT
>TRBV9|TRBD1|TRBJ2-2|NA
CASSVVGQVTTGELFF
TGTGCCAGCAGCGTAGTGGGACAGGTAACCACCGGGGAGCTGTTTTTT
>TRBV7-3|TRBD2|TRBJ2-5|many
CASSHSGRGETQYF
TGTGCCAGCAGCCATAGCGGGAGAGGAGAGACCCAGTACTTC
>TRBV9|TRBD2|TRBJ2-5|once
CASSVDAGLAGDETQYF
TGTGCCAGCAGCGTAGATGCGGGACTAGCGGGAGATGAGACCCAGTACTTC
>TRBV4-3|NA|TRBJ2-4|few
CASSQDWTGATTKHIQYF
TGCGCCAGCAGCCAAGATTGGACGGGGGCGACTACGAAACACATTCAGTACTTC
>TRBV29-1|TRBD1|TRBJ1-2|NA
CSVGGTASLVKGYTF
TGCAGCGTCGGAGGGACAGCCTCCTTAGTGAAAGGCTACACCTTC
>TRBV5-1|TRBD1|TRBJ2-5|once
CASSWGTGTGAKKQEAQYF
TGCGCCAGCAGCTGGGGGACCGGGACAGGGGCGAAGAAACAAGAGGCCCAGTACTTC
>TRBV18|NA|TRBJ2-1|few
CASSPTGRLAAGNEQFF
TGTGCCAGCTCACCGACAGGGCGGCTAGCGGCTGGAAATGAGCAGTTCTTC
>TRBV4-3|NA|TRBJ1-2|NA
CASSQVYGRGSIGYGYTF
TGCGCCAGCAGCCAAGTTTATGGCAGGGGATCGATAGGCTATGGCTACACCTTC
>TRBV29-1|TRBD2|TRBJ2-2|few
CSARVAGDTGELFF
TGCAGCGCCCGGGTAGCGGGAGACACCGGGGAGCTGTTTTTT
>TRBV27|NA|TRBJ1-1|NA
CASSRPQGARTEAFF
TGTGCCAGCAGTCGTCCACAGGGAGCAAGGACTGAAGCTTTCTTT
>TRBV7-3|NA|TRBJ2-2|NA
CASSHGITGELFF
TGTGCCAGCAGCCATGGGATCACCGGGGAGCTGTTTTTT
>TRBV7-6|NA|TRBJ2-6|few
CASSFRRGISGANVLTF
TGTGCCAGCAGCTTCCGAAGAGGTATTTCTGGGGCCAACGTCCTGACTTTC
>TRBV28|TRBD1|TRBJ2-7|few
CASSTPIGQGTEQYF
TGTGCCAGCAGCACCCCCATCGGACAGGGAACGGAGCAGTACTTC
>TRBV20-1|NA|TRBJ2-5|NA
CSANPRLIYAETQYF
TGCAGTGCGAACCCCCGACTAATCTATGCGGAGACCCAGTACTTC
>TRBV6-6|NA|TRBJ2-7|few
CASSILSYEQYF
TGTGCCAGCAGTATCCTCTCCTACGAGCAGTACTTC
>TRBV12-3/TRBV12-4|NA|TRBJ2-1|many
CASSPFGRDEQFF
TGTGCCAGCAGCCCCTTCGGGCGCGATGAGCAGTTCTTC
>TRBV7-2|TRBD1|TRBJ1-2|NA
CASSAGQRVHGYTF
TGTGCCAGCAGCGCGGGACAGAGGGTTCATGGCTACACCTTC
>TRBV28|NA|TRBJ2-2|NA
CASTINLGTETGELFF
TGTGCCAGCACTATCAACCTAGGAACCGAAACCGGGGAGCTGTTTTTT
>TRBV18|NA|TRBJ1-4|NA
CASSPPMTGINNEKLFF
TGTGCCAGCTCACCACCTATGACAGGCATAAATAATGAAAAACTGTTTTTT
>TRBV20-1|NA|TRBJ2-5|many
CSARVPGPGAAQYF
TGCAGTGCTAGAGTACCGGGACCCGGAGCGGCCCAGTACTTC
>TRBV5-1|TRBD1|TRBJ2-1|NA
CASSQTGQEYNEQFF
TGCGCCAGCAGCCAAACCGGACAGGAGTACAATGAGCAGTTCTTC
>TRBV6-2/TRBV6-3|NA|TRBJ2-7|NA
CASSYNYEQYF
TGTGCCAGCAGTTACAACTACGAGCAGTACTTC
>TRBV29-1|TRBD1|TRBJ2-7|NA
CSVLSGTGGYEQYF
TGCAGCGTTCTTTCCGGGACAGGGGGATACGAGCAGTACTTC
>TRBV12-5|TRBD2|TRBJ2-1|NA
CASTRGSGNNEQFF
TGTGCTAGTACGAGAGGGAGCGGGAACAATGAGCAGTTCTTC
>TRBV6-2/TRBV6-3|TRBD1|TRBJ1-5|many
CASSPDRGNQPQHF
TGTGCCAGCAGCCCCGACAGGGGCAATCAGCCCCAGCATTTT
>TRBV5-1|TRBD1|TRBJ2-1|NA
CASSQLAGGAYNEQFF
TGCGCCAGCAGCCAACTAGCAGGGGGCGCGTACAATGAGCAGTTCTTC
>TRBV12-3/TRBV12-4|TRBD1|TRBJ2-7|NA
CASRSQDRGRGDEQYF
TGTGCCAGCCGTTCACAGGACAGGGGGCGGGGGGACGAGCAGTACTTC
>TRBV12-3/TRBV12-4|NA|TRBJ1-2|NA
CASSQFGTDGYTF
TGTGCCAGCAGCCAGTTCGGGACGGATGGCTACACCTTC
>TRBV5-1|TRBD2|TRBJ2-5|few
CASSSAGEGTQYF
TGCGCCAGCAGCTCAGCGGGAGAGGGGACCCAGTACTTC
>TRBV28|TRBD1|TRBJ1-4|few
CASSRDRGEEKLFF
TGTGCCAGCAGCCGGGACAGGGGAGAGGAAAAACTGTTTTTT
>TRBV4-1|TRBD1|TRBJ2-1|NA
CASSQGDRGDYNEQFF
TGCGCCAGCAGCCAAGGGGACAGGGGGGACTACAATGAGCAGTTCTTC
>TRBV28|TRBD2|TRBJ2-3|once
CASSLSGFSGRVRQYF
TGTGCCAGCAGTTTAAGCGGGTTTAGCGGGAGGGTTCGGCAGTATTTT
>TRBV4-3|TRBD1|TRBJ1-4|NA
CASSQAPDRDTWKLFF
TGCGCCAGCAGCCAGGCACCGGACAGGGACACGTGGAAACTGTTTTTT
>TRBV6-1|NA|TRBJ1-5|NA
CASIRSGVDQPQHF
TGTGCCAGCATCCGATCAGGGGTCGATCAGCCCCAGCATTTT
>TRBV3-1|NA|TRBJ2-7|few
CASSQFPYEQYF
TGTGCCAGCAGCCAGTTTCCCTACGAGCAGTACTTC
>TRBV7-2|TRBD2|TRBJ2-5|few
CASSVITSGETQYF
TGTGCCAGCAGCGTGATAACTAGCGGCGAGACCCAGTACTTC
>TRBV14|TRBD1|TRBJ2-1|many
CASSQVPGGQGVNEQFF
TGTGCCAGCAGCCAAGTACCGGGTGGTCAGGGGGTCAATGAGCAGTTCTTC
>TRBV7-3|NA|TRBJ1-1|few
CASSGNTNTEAFF
TGTGCCAGCAGCGGGAATACGAACACTGAAGCTTTCTTT
>TRBV18|NA|TRBJ2-3|few
CASSPFDRGSTDTQYF
TGTGCCAGCTCACCTTTTGACAGAGGAAGCACAGATACGCAGTATTTT
>TRBV12-3/TRBV12-4|NA|TRBJ2-5|many
CASSRTLGGQETQYF
TGTGCCAGCAGCCGGACGCTAGGCGGCCAAGAGACCCAGTACTTC
>TRBV11-2|NA|TRBJ2-1|few
CASSLGAANEQFF
TGTGCCAGCAGCTTGGGCGCGGCGAATGAGCAGTTCTTC
>TRBV5-1|TRBD2|TRBJ2-4|NA
CTSSFDSGKSIQHF
TGCACCAGCAGCTTTGATAGCGGGAAAAGCATTCAGCACTTC
>TRBV5-1|NA|TRBJ2-1|few
CASSSAVSYNEQFF
TGCGCCAGCAGCTCAGCGGTATCCTACAATGAGCAGTTCTTC
>TRBV4-1|TRBD2|TRBJ2-5|NA
CASSQVLAGGQETQYF
TGCGCCAGCAGCCAAGTACTAGCGGGGGGCCAAGAGACCCAGTACTTC